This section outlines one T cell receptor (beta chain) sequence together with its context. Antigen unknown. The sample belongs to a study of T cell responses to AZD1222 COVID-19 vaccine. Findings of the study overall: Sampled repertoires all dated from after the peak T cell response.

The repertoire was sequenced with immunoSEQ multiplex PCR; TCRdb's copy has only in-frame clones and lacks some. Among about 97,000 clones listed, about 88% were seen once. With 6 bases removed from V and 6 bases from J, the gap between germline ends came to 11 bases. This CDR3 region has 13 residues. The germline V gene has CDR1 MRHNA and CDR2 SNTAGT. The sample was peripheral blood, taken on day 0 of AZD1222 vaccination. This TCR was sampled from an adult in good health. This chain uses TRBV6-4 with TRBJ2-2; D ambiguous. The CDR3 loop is CASSRGGSGELFF. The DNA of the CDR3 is TGTGCCAGCAGCCGCGGTGGCTCCGGGGAGCTGTTTTTT.